This TCR beta chain was recovered during a study of shared clonotypes between healthy human individuals. Data came from immunoSEQ multiplex PCR; TCRdb stores just in-frame clones and leaves some out. The sample gives about 1 million clones, about 80% of which show up once; approximately 1.5% is in the top ten. Details on this clone: What it binds is unknown.

General study findings and limits: Some naive CD4 clonotypes, around 5%, turned up in common across a handful of donors. The rarefaction results pointed to incomplete sorted-subset sequencing despite large depth. Sequencing depth was expected to influence donor clonotype sharing.

There are 15 residues in the CDR3. CDR1 and CDR2 from the germline V gene are SGHNT and YYREEE (reference sequence). V lost 1 base to trimming and J lost 7 bases; unmatched junction nucleotides: 7. The chain recombines TRBV5-4 with TRBJ2-5, with 10 positions matching TRBD2. The clonotype originates from a man aged 18 to 35 in good health. Material: memory CD4+ T cells sorted from blood. Subset described: CD45RA-negative fraction. The CDR3 DNA is TGTGCCAGCAGCTTGATAGCGGGGGGCCTGGGGACCCAGTACTTC. As protein: CASSLIAGGLGTQYF.